The 16 T cell receptor beta chains presented below share a single source sample, sequenced in a study of blood T cell repertoires in COVID-19. The protocol was immunoSEQ multiplex PCR, while the TCRdb copy is restricted to in-frame clones and leaves out a portion. In the table there are a few hundred thousand clones, roughly 91% of which are singletons. Sequenced input: PBMCs or T cells enriched from blood (not recorded which). All receptors derive from a woman aged 18-29 years who had recovered from COVID-19.

The CDR3 reads CAWSGAMDQPQHF. The CDR3 region has the DNA TGTGCCTGGAGTGGGGCAATGGATCAGCCCCAGCATTTT. This chain links TRBV30 with TRBJ1-5; D gene unclear. V was cut by 1 base and J by 5 bases, with 9 bases left in between. Germline lookup yields CDR1 GTSNPN and CDR2 SVGIG (reference sequence). CDR3 length: 13 residues.

The chain is built from TRBV19 and TRBJ2-1, with 11 bases identical to TRBD2. The CDR3 has 15 residues. Germline trimming cut 4 bases from V and 4 bases from J; bases unmatched to any gene: 3. In germline, CDR1 is LNHDA, CDR2 SQIVND (reference sequence). CDR3 residues: CASSKLAGGYNEQFF. Written as DNA, the CDR3 is TGTGCCAGTAGTAAGCTAGCGGGGGGTTACAATGAGCAGTTCTTC.

The genes are TRBV28 and TRBJ2-7; weak D call: TRBD2 (5 bases). This CDR3 spans 13 amino acids. From germline, CDR1 is MDHEN and CDR2 SYDVKM. V was clipped by 6 bases and J by 3 bases, with 12 bases between them. CDR3: CASRPRGNYEQYF. CDR3 nucleotides: TGTGCCAGCAGGCCCCGGGGTAACTACGAGCAGTACTTC.

The genes are TRBV5-1 and TRBJ1-2; TRBD1 aligns across 7 bases. V dropped 4 bases and J dropped 0; count of bases not matched to a gene: 12. The CDR3 runs 17 residues. Germline V CDR1 and CDR2: SGHRS, YFSETQ. CDR3 sequence: CASSPRQGAGTNYGYTF. As DNA, the CDR3 is TGCGCCAGCAGCCCTCGACAGGGAGCAGGGACTAACTATGGCTACACCTTC.

V and J are TRBV12-5 and TRBJ2-3, with 9 bases lining up with TRBD2. V was clipped by 6 bases and J by 5 bases; unmatched bases: 6. Germline loops: CDR1 LGHNT, CDR2 FRNRAP. There are 14 residues in the CDR3. This CDR3 reads CASGRGGVEDTQYF. The CDR3 coding sequence is TGTGCTAGTGGCCGCGGGGGGGTGGAAGATACGCAGTATTTT.

The chain carries TRBV9 and TRBJ2-1; 9 bases fit TRBD2. Trimming removed 6 bases from V and 6 bases from J; junction bases left unmatched: 7. Germline V gene lookup returns CDR1 SGDLS and CDR2 YYNGEE. CDR3 length: 14 amino acids. This CDR3 reads CASTSSGVGNEQFF. The DNA of the CDR3 is TGTGCCAGCACCTCTAGCGGGGTAGGCAATGAGCAGTTCTTC.

The V call is TRBV3-1 (or the pseudogene TRBV3-2), the J call TRBJ1-1; TRBD1 might be the D (5 bases). CDR3 length equals 12 residues. Germline CDR1 and CDR2: LGHDT and YNNKEL (reference sequence). Trimming stripped 4 bases from V and 5 bases from J, with 8 bases between. The CDR3 DNA follows: TGTGCCAGCAGCCCAAGGGGAACTGAAGCTTTCTTT. Amino acid sequence: CASSPRGTEAFF.

This rearrangement joins TRBV7-8 to TRBJ1-1; D possibly corresponds to TRBD1 (6 bases). Germline loops: CDR1 SGHVS, CDR2 FQNEAQ. V gave up 5 bases and J gave up 7 bases, with 14 bases separating them. This CDR3 has 13 amino acids. The CDR3 bases are TGTGCCAGCAGCGTAGGGGGGCGCATTGAAGCTTTCTTT. It specifies CASSVGGRIEAFF.

The chain carries TRBV10-3 and TRBJ2-7; 7 nucleotides line up with TRBD1. The CDR3 is made up of 15 amino acids. V shed 6 bases, J shed 4 bases, and the junction held 12 bases outside the gene matches. Germline V CDR1 and CDR2: ENHRY, SYGVKD. This CDR3 reads CAIRGDRVERYEQYF. For the CDR3, the DNA is TGTGCCATCAGGGGAGACAGGGTTGAGAGGTACGAGCAGTACTTC.

J is TRBJ2-1 and V is TRBV29-1; TRBD1 aligns across 10 bases. Germline V CDR1 and CDR2: SQVTM, ANQGSEA. CDR3 length: 14 amino acids. J lost 6 bases, V lost 6 bases, and 8 bases had no gene match. In DNA, the CDR3 is TGCAGCGTGGCACGGGACAGGGGAACCAATGAGCAGTTCTTC. It translates to CSVARDRGTNEQFF.

The CDR3 spells CASRMTGGNEKLFF. The DNA for the CDR3 is TGTGCCAGCAGGATGACAGGGGGTAATGAAAAACTGTTTTTT. The chain is built from TRBV27 and TRBJ1-4; 9 nucleotides match TRBD1. V gave up 6 bases and J gave up 4 bases; unmatched junction bases: 3. This CDR3 is 14 amino acids long. The germline V gene has CDR1 MNHEY and CDR2 SMNVEV (reference sequence).

This chain connects TRBV9 to TRBJ2-5; the match to TRBD2 covers 7 bases. The CDR3 is 15 residues long. Germline trimming cut 1 base from V and 1 base from J; bases unmatched to any gene: 4. Germline assignment: CDR1 SGDLS and CDR2 YYNGEE. As DNA, the CDR3 is TGTGCCAGCAGCGTAACTGGCGGGGGCCAAGAGACCCAGTACTTC. Translating it yields CASSVTGGGQETQYF.

Of note for this clone: The sample holds other DNA sequences that translate to the same CDR3. CDR3 nucleotides: TGTGCCAGCAGCTTACAAGGGGTGAACACTGAAGCTTTCTTT. Translation gives CASSLQGVNTEAFF. The rearrangement links TRBV7-9 to TRBJ1-1; weak D call: TRBD1 (5 bases). Germline V gene data show CDR1 as SEHNR and CDR2 as FQNEAQ (reference sequence). Trimming pared 2 bases from V and 0 bases from J, leaving 7 bases between. The CDR3 has 14 residues.

The chain employs TRBV11-2 and TRBJ2-2, with 11 bases identical to TRBD1. This CDR3 contains 18 residues. Germline V lookup: CDR1 SGHAT, CDR2 FQNNGV. Germline trimming cut 3 bases from V and 2 bases from J; bases unmatched to any gene: 8. In DNA form, the CDR3 reads TGTGCCAGCAGCTTGGGACAGGGGGGCCCCTTCAACACCGGGGAGCTGTTTTTT. Residues: CASSLGQGGPFNTGELFF. Full variable domain (outside the CDR3, taken from reference TRBV11-2 and TRBJ2-2): EAGVAQSPRYKIIEKRQSVAFWCNPISGHATLYWYQQILGQGPKLLIQFQNNGVVDDSQLPKDRFSAERLKGVDSTLKIQPAKLEDSAVYLCASSLGQGGPFNTGELFFGEGSRLTVL.

V usage is TRBV19 and J usage is TRBJ1-1; possibly TRBD1 for D (5 bases). V shed 1 base and J shed 4 bases, with 7 bases lying between them. The V gene's germline CDR1 is LNHDA and CDR2 SQIVND (reference sequence). The CDR3 length is 13 residues. This chain's CDR3 is CASSIGGSTEAFF. In DNA form, the CDR3 reads TGTGCCAGTAGTATAGGGGGCAGCACTGAAGCTTTCTTT.

V and J are TRBV11-2 and TRBJ2-1, with TRBD2 matching over 10 bases. Trimming cost V 2 bases and J 0 bases; bases outside gene matches: 7. The V gene's germline CDR1 is SGHAT and CDR2 FQNNGV. The CDR3 spans 18 residues. The CDR3 loop is CASSLSLAGASSYNEQFF. CDR3 DNA sequence: TGTGCCAGCAGCTTAAGTCTAGCGGGGGCCAGCTCCTACAATGAGCAGTTCTTC.